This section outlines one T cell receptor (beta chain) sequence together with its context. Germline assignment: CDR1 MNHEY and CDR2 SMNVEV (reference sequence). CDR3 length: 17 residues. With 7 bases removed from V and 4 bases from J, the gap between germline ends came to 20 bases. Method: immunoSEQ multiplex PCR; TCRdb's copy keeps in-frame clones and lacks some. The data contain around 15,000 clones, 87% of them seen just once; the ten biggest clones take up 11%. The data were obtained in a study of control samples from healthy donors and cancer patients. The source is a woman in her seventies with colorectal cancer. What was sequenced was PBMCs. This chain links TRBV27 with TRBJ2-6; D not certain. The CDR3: CASNARWFQDGANVLTF. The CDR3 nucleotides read TGTGCCAGCAACGCACGGTGGTTTCAGGACGGGGCCAACGTCCTGACTTTC.